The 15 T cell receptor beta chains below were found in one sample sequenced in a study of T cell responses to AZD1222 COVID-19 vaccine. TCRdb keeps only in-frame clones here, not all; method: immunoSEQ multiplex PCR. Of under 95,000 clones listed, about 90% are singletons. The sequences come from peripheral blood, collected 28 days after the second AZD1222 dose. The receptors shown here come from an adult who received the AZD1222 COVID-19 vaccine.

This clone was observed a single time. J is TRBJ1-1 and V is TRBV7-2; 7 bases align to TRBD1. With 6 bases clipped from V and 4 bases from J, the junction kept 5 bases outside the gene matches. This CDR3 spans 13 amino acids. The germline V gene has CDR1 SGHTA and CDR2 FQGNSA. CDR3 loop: CASRPTGATEAFF. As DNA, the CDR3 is TGTGCCAGCAGACCAACAGGGGCCACTGAAGCTTTCTTT.

CDR3: CASSQVPWASGNTIYF. As DNA, the CDR3 is TGTGCCAGCAGCCAAGTACCTTGGGCCTCTGGAAACACCATATATTTT. The rearrangement uses TRBV14 and TRBJ1-3; D gene unclear. V lost 1 base to trimming and J lost 0 bases, with 10 bases between them. The CDR3 length is 16 residues. The germline gives CDR1 SGHDN, CDR2 FVKESK.

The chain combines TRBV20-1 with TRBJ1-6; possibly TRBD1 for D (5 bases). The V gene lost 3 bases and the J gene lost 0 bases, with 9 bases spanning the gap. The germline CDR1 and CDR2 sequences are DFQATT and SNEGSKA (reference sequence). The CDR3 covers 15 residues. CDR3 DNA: TGCAGTGCTAGTTCAGGGAGCTCCTATAATTCACCCCTCCACTTT. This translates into CSASSGSSYNSPLHF.

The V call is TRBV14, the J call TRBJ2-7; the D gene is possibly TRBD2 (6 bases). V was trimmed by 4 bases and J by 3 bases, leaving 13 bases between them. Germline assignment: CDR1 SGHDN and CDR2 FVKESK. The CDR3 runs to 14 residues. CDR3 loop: CASSPLTRFYEQYF. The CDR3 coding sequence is TGTGCCAGCAGCCCACTGACTAGATTCTACGAGCAGTACTTC.

CDR3 nucleotide sequence: TGCGCCAGCAGCCATACCGACAGGGGGCCCTACGAGCAGTACTTC. This translates into CASSHTDRGPYEQYF. This rearrangement joins TRBV4-3 to TRBJ2-7, with 10 nucleotides matching TRBD1. Germline CDR1 and CDR2: LGHNA and YSLEER. The CDR3 loop spans 15 amino acids. V dropped 3 bases and J dropped 2; count of bases not matched to a gene: 4.

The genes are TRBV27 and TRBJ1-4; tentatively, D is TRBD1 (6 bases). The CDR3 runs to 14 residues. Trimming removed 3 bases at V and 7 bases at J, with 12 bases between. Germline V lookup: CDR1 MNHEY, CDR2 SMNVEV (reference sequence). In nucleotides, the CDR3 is TGTGCCAGCAGTTTGCCGGGGGCAGGTGAAAAACTGTTTTTT. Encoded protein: CASSLPGAGEKLFF.

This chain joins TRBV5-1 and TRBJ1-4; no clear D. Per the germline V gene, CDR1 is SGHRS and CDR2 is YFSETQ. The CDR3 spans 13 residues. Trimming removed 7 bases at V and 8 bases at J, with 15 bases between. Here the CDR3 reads CASLNGFREKLFF. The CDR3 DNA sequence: TGCGCCAGCTTAAACGGGTTTCGGGAAAAACTGTTTTTT. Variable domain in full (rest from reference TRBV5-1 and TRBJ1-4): KAGVTQTPRYLIKTRGQQVTLSCSPISGHRSVSWYQQTPGQGLQFLFEYFSETQRNKGNFPGRFSGRQFSNSRSEMNVSTLELGDSALYLCASLNGFREKLFFGSGTQLSVL.

CDR3 sequence (DNA): TGCGCCAGCACGGTGTTAGGCTACGAGCAGTACTTC. Protein sequence: CASTVLGYEQYF. The rearrangement links TRBV5-1 to TRBJ2-7; D uncertain. Germline V lookup: CDR1 SGHRS, CDR2 YFSETQ. Trimming took off 6 bases at V and 3 bases at J, with 10 bases between the two ends. This CDR3 contains 12 residues.

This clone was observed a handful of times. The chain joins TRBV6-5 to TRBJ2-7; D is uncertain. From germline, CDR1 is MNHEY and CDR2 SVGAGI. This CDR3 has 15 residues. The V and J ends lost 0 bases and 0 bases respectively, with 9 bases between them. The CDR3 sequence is CASSYSTASSYEQYF. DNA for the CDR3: TGTGCCAGCAGTTACTCGACCGCCAGCTCCTACGAGCAGTACTTC.

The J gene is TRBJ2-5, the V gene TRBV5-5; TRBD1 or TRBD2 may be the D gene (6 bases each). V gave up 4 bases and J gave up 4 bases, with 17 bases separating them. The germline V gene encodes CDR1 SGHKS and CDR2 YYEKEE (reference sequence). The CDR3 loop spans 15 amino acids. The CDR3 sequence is CASSPGGQGLETQYF. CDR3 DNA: TGTGCCAGCAGCCCCGGGGGCCAGGGGTTAGAGACCCAGTACTTC.

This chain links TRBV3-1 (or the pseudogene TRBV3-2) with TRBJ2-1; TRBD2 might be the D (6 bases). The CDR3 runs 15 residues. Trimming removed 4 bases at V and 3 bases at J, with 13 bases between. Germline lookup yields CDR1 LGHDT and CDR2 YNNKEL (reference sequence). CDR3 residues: CASSPPGGNYNEQFF. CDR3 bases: TGTGCCAGCAGCCCCCCGGGCGGGAACTACAATGAGCAGTTCTTC.

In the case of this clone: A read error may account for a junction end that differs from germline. The CDR3 nucleotides read TGTGCCAGCAGCCCTCGAACAGGGGCCCGTATCTTT. This encodes CASSPRTGARIF. The rearrangement uses TRBV5-6 and TRBJ1-1; 7 nucleotides match TRBD1. The germline V gene has CDR1 SGHDT and CDR2 YYEEEE. The CDR3 loop spans 12 amino acids.

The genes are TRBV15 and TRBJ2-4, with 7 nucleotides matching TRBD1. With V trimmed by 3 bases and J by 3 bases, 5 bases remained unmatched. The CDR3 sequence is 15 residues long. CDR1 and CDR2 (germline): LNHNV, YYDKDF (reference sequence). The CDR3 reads CATSSGRGNKNIQYF. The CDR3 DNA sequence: TGTGCCACCAGCAGTGGCAGGGGGAACAAAAACATTCAGTACTTC.

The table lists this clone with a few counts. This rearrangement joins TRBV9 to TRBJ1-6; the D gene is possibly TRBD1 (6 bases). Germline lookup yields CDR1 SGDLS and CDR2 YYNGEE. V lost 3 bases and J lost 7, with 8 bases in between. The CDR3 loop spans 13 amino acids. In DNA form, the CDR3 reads TGTGCCAGCAGCGCACAGGGAAATTCACCCCTCCACTTT. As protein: CASSAQGNSPLHF. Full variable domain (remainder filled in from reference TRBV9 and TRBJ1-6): DSGVTQTPKHLITATGQRVTLRCSPRSGDLSVYWYQQSLDQGLQFLIQYYNGEERAKGNILERFSAQQFPDLHSELNLSSLELGDSALYFCASSAQGNSPLHFGNGTRLTVT.

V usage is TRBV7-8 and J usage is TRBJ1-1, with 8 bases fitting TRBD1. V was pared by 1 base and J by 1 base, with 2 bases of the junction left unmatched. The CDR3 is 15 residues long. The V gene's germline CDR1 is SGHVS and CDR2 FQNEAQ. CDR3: CASSLDGTGNTEAFF. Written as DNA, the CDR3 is TGTGCCAGCAGCTTAGACGGGACAGGGAACACTGAAGCTTTCTTT.